The 9 T cell receptor beta chains below were found in one sample sequenced in a study of OX40 agonist ivuxolimab in advanced cancers. TCRdb's copy holds only in-frame clones and misses some; the assay was immunoSEQ multiplex PCR. The data show approximately 65,000 clones, 70% to 85% seen once. The sequenced sample was CD4+ or CD8+ T cells sorted from blood, obtained in a trial of the OX40 agonist ivuxolimab. The receptors here all came from an adult with an advanced solid tumor such as melanoma, head and neck, liver or kidney cancer.

The gene calls are TRBV28 and TRBJ2-5; D is ambiguous. CDR3 size: 15 residues. Germline CDR1 is MDHEN and CDR2 is SYDVKM. Trimming pared 6 bases from V and 0 bases from J, leaving 14 bases between. CDR3 in amino acids: CASSLLDGDQETQYF. The CDR3 DNA is TGTGCCAGCAGCCTACTGGACGGAGACCAAGAGACCCAGTACTTC. The full variable domain, in which reference TRBV28 and TRBJ2-5 provide the parts outside the CDR3, is DVKVTQSSRYLVKRTGEKVFLECVQDMDHENMFWYRQDPGLGLRLIYFSYDVKMKEKGDIPEGYSVSREKKERFSLILESASTNQTSMYLCASSLLDGDQETQYFGPGTRLLVL.

A few counts support this clone. The chain combines TRBV19 with TRBJ1-2, with D uncertain. The germline V and J ends were trimmed by 2 bases and 4 bases, with 11 bases remaining between them. This CDR3 spans 14 amino acids. Germline values: CDR1 LNHDA, CDR2 SQIVND (reference sequence). CDR3 amino acids: CASSITSALYGYTF. CDR3 sequence (DNA): TGTGCCAGTAGTATAACCTCGGCGCTCTATGGCTACACCTTC.

V usage is TRBV29-1 and J usage is TRBJ2-1; the match to TRBD1 covers 9 bases. The CDR3 consists of 15 residues. Germline lookup yields CDR1 SQVTM and CDR2 ANQGSEA. J was trimmed by 7 bases and V by 4 bases; bases with no gene match: 11. This chain's CDR3 is CSVGKIQGASNEQFF. CDR3 in DNA: TGCAGCGTTGGGAAAATACAGGGGGCGTCGAATGAGCAGTTCTTC.

The rearrangement links TRBV28 to TRBJ2-7; 7 bases map to TRBD2. V shed 3 bases and J 2 bases; nucleotides not matched to a gene: 10. CDR3 size: 16 residues. Germline V gene data show CDR1 as MDHEN and CDR2 as SYDVKM. The CDR3 nucleotides are TGTGCCAGCAGTTTGAGGTCCTGGGAGGGTCCCTACGAGCAGTACTTC. Its translation is CASSLRSWEGPYEQYF.

The count of this clone is one. The gene calls are TRBV6-1 and TRBJ1-5, with a tentative D call TRBD1 (6 bases). The CDR3 contains 17 residues. Trimming left V 0 bases short and J 7 bases short, with 19 bases between. Germline V gene sequence: CDR1 MNHNS, CDR2 SASEGT. CDR3 amino acids: CASSEALLWGAGQPQHF. The CDR3, as DNA: TGTGCCAGCAGTGAAGCTCTACTTTGGGGGGCAGGGCAGCCCCAGCATTTT.

This clone was counted a single time. The J gene is TRBJ2-3, the V gene TRBV28; D might be TRBD2 (5 bases). V was trimmed by 3 bases and J by 7 bases, leaving 11 bases between them. There are 13 residues in the CDR3. Germline-derived CDR1 and CDR2 are MDHEN and SYDVKM. This CDR3 is CASSLAGKNTQYF. As DNA, the CDR3 is TGTGCCAGCAGTTTGGCCGGGAAGAATACGCAGTATTTT.

V gene TRBV7-2 combines with J gene TRBJ2-1; the D gene is possibly TRBD2 (5 bases). The V end lost 5 bases, the J end lost 0 bases, and 11 bases lay between the germline ends. The CDR3 is 15 amino acids. Per germline, CDR1 SGHTA and CDR2 FQGNSA. The CDR3 is CASSPQSGSYNEQFF. In nucleotides, the CDR3 is TGTGCCAGCAGCCCCCAGAGCGGCTCCTACAATGAGCAGTTCTTC.

The rearrangement links TRBV5-6 to TRBJ2-2; the D gene is possibly TRBD1 (6 bases). The CDR3 length is 13 residues. Trimming stripped 4 bases from V and 5 bases from J, with 9 bases between. The V gene's germline CDR1 is SGHDT and CDR2 YYEEEE. The CDR3 nucleotides are TGTGCCAGCAGCCTGCAGGGGACCGGGGAGCTGTTTTTT. This encodes CASSLQGTGELFF.

This clone was seen once. The chain joins TRBV7-9 to TRBJ2-1, with TRBD1 as a possible D gene (5 bases). Per germline, CDR1 SEHNR and CDR2 FQNEAQ (reference sequence). V lost 5 bases to trimming and J lost 12 bases, with 20 bases between them. The CDR3 runs to 14 residues. CDR3 coding DNA: TGTGCCAGCAGCGTCCAGGGTTCTGACTTAGTGCAGTTCTTC. Translation: CASSVQGSDLVQFF.